This T cell receptor beta chain was documented in a study of T cells in Graves' hyperthyroidism and ophthalmopathy (dated by TCRdb to between 2018 and 2021). Background for the entire study: Peripheral blood was collected at initial diagnosis, before any treatment. A discovery cohort of about 100 patients, roughly 40 with Graves' ophthalmopathy and 57 with stable Graves' hyperthyroidism, was used to find distinguishing TCR V-J signatures. Whether ophthalmopathy could be predicted prospectively was tested in an independent validation cohort made up of 18 to 20 hyperthyroidism patients plus 17 patients who later progressed to ophthalmopathy. For training and testing, the 100 or so patients in the discovery cohort were randomly divided in a 7:3 ratio. In addition, the study compared T-cell repertoires in thyroid tissue and in blood from roughly 6 Graves' hyperthyroidism patients. Once sampling was done, hyperthyroidism patients were given methimazole at a starting dose of 30 mg daily, whereas ophthalmopathy patients were given high-dose intravenous methylprednisolone. The paper describes TCR Vbeta CDR3 sequencing of 120 to 150 peripheral blood samples, made up of roughly 45 ophthalmopathy patients, approximately 76 hyperthyroidism patients and 17 progressor patients.

A patient counted as having stable Graves' hyperthyroidism if no progression to ophthalmopathy occurred over 18 months of follow-up. The hyperthyroidism patients were between 18 and 65 years old and newly diagnosed, with a disease duration of less than 2 months. Patients with uncontrolled infections, other autoimmune diseases, pregnancy or lactation were excluded. Diagnoses were based on clinical symptoms, serum thyroxine and TRAb, thyroid ultrasound and orbital computed tomography. PBMCs were isolated from approximately 10 ml of fresh peripheral blood by Ficoll-Paque density gradient centrifugation. Total RNA was extracted with Trizol reagent, and quality was checked on an Agilent 2100 Bioanalyzer. As to this clonotype: There is no known antigen for this receptor. The record has no base qualities; no much larger clone is one base away.

The full study reports these points: Sample size was not statistically predetermined, and blinding of investigators to group allocation was not performed. Most expanded thyroid clonotypes (frequency above 0.001) were also detected in blood, a finding suggesting that blood repertoires may reflect thyroid immune responses. In validation, progression to ophthalmopathy was predicted by the model with nearly 71% sensitivity and roughly 76% specificity, a median of about 6 months before onset. A 13 V-J signature model separated ophthalmopathy from stable hyperthyroidism, with nearly 90% sensitivity and just under 84% specificity in cross-validation and 80%/75% in testing.

TCR beta CDR3 regions were amplified from RNA transcripts. For the first round of RT-PCR on the TCR CDR3, the HTBI primer set was used together with the Qiagen OneStep RT-PCR kit. A second multiplex PCR round built the libraries, followed by size selection and purification. Libraries were sequenced paired-end with 100 bp reads on an Illumina HiSeq2000. The published analysis was carried out like this. Raw data were processed with SOAPnuke, discarding reads with adapters, uncalled bases, mean Phred below 15, or no exact constant-primer or identifier match. High-quality paired reads were merged with COPE v1.2.5, and unique nucleotide sequences were defined as clonotypes. Clonotypes were aligned to IMGT TRBV, TRBD and TRBJ reference segments using MiTCR v1.1. Only V-J combinations with frequency above 0.0001, covering 99% to 99.2% of repertoires, were analysed. A TCS score was defined as the ratio of F50 (clonal expansion) to E x V (chaos), with BLOSUM62-based TCRdist applied between CDR3 peptides within each V-J. Welch's t-statistics and random forest reduced 450 to 600 V-J features to fewer than 15, which were used in a naive Bayes classifier (R e1071). The raw public data were reprocessed by TCRdb itself: fastp quality trimming at Q25, MiXCR clonotype calling, in-frame beta chains only. Rows with a matching CDR3 protein are joined into one entry that keeps the most common DNA and genes. The authors' filters were not applied to this entry. The sample table holds about 96,000 distinct CDR3 sequences, of which around 52% were seen once. The leading ten clones occupy 25% to 30% of the sample.

Material for sequencing was blood. This sequence originates from a woman in her thirties or forties with Graves' hyperthyroidism.

The CDR3 region reads CSVSRWGGGNTEAFF. The DNA reads as follows: TGCAGCGTTTCCCGTTGGGGGGGGGGGAACACTGAAGCTTTCTTT. Recombination linked TRBV29-1 to TRBJ1-1; a tentative D match to TRBD1 spans 5 bases. Trimming at the junction amounts to 5 bases on V and 1 base on J, and the germline ends lie 17 bases apart. The CDR3 measures 15 amino acids from cysteine to phenylalanine. Only the CDR3 DNA stays, 45 bases, in frame from base 1. Taken from the germline V gene, the CDR1 and CDR2 loops are SQVTM and ANQGSEA.